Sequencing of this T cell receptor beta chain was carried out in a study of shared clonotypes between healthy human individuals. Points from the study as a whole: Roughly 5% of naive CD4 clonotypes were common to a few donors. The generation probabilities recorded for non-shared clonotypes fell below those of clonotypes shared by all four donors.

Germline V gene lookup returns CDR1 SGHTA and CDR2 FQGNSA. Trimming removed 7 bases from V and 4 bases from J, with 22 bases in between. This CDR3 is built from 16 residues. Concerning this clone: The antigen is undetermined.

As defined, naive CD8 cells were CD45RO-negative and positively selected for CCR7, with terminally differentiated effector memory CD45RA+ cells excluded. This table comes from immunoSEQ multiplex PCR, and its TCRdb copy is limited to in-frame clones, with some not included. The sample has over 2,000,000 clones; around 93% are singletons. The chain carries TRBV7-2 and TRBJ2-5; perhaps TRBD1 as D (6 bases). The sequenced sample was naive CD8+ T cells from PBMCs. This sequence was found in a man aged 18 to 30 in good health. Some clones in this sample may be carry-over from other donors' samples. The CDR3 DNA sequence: TGTGCCAGCACACCTGGGCCCCAGGGGCGAGGAGAGACCCAGTACTTC. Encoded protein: CASTPGPQGRGETQYF.